This T cell receptor beta chain was sequenced for a study of cytomegalovirus exposure and HLA in healthy donors (dated by TCRdb to about 2017). Study-wide context: An earlier analysis of some 600 of the donors reported under 300 Gb of sequence data and approximately 120 million unique TCR beta sequences obtained from 180 million or so T cells. An early release covering roughly 640 HLA-typed donors comprised about 300 gigabases of sequencing data and around 86 million unique TCR sequences. Across 398 genotyped donors of the cohort, an average of about 240,000 unique TCR beta nucleotide sequences per donor were sequenced, and roughly 18% of those sequences were non-productive. The study combined high-throughput TCR immunosequencing, statistical association of individual TCRs with disease status, and machine learning to predict cytomegalovirus infection status. In an earlier analysis of roughly 540 of the donors, high-throughput TCR beta sequencing was used to judge whether each TCR beta V gene segment behaved as functional or pseudogenic. All discovery cohort repertoires had been generated on a single sequencing platform. Class I and class II HLA loci were covered by the typing at four-digit resolution. The study was designed to test whether signatures of past pathogen exposure could be identified by cataloging public T cell receptors. Of the roughly 400 genotyped donors, 65% to 90% fell in the genetic ancestry cluster associated with self-reported Caucasian donors. Besides the first cohort of under 700 subjects, a separate validation cohort made up of 120 different subjects was used. The study profiled the T cell repertoires of 500 to 800 subjects by immunosequencing and related them to cytomegalovirus serostatus. Rather than drawing on any new phenotypic data, the later analysis identified candidate immune exposures from TCR beta sequences and the way those sequences occurred across donors. Donor age, sex, ethnicity and CMV serostatus were collected together with the repertoire data. Roughly 5 DR-DQ haplotypes were treated as single units for association and clustering because of strong linkage in the cohort. A later analysis re-analyzed previously published TCR beta repertoires from 650 to 800 donors and added high-resolution HLA genotyping to study TCR occurrence patterns. Typing coverage varied by locus: roughly 629-640 donors for A, B, C, DRB1 and DQB1; approximately 560 for DQA1; about 570 for DPA1; around 490 for DPB1. A later genetic analysis used genome-wide SNP genotypes for about 65% of the 666 donors, treating that subset as a discovery cohort.

In total, 630 or so healthy bone marrow donors made up the cohort. At the time of sampling, all cohort members were nominally healthy, though unrecorded immune exposures were likely present. The donor tested CMV seronegative, placing the donor among the 350 or so seronegative members of the cohort. A peripheral blood sample was provided by each donor, and peripheral blood mononuclear cells were used for TCR beta sequencing. Genomic DNA extraction from the blood cell samples was performed with the Qiagen DNeasy Blood Extraction Kit. Trimming accounts for 5 bases at V and 6 bases at J, while the number of junction bases matched to no gene is 11. CDR1 and CDR2 (MDHEN, SYDVKM) derive from the germline V gene. The CDR3 measures 16 amino acids from cysteine to phenylalanine. Here the CDR3 DNA is all that survives: 48 bases in frame from base 1. Library method: the immunoSEQ multiplex PCR assay. A mixture of 60 forward primers for TCR Vbeta segments and 13 reverse primers for TCR Jbeta segments was used in the multiplex PCR. A multiplex PCR assay on genomic DNA amplified the CDR3 region of rearranged TCR beta genes. On the Illumina HiSeq System, the amplified TCR beta libraries were sequenced as 87-base-pair reads. The source study handled its data this way. In a later analysis, tens of millions of unique TCR beta chains were counted across the approximately 620 repertoires, and roughly 9.9 million of these chains were shared by at least two donors. To remove PCR and sequencing errors, raw reads were error-corrected and collapsed into unique sequences using a nearest-neighbor algorithm that merged closely related sequences. CDR3 sequences were aligned to IMGT reference sequences to assign V, D and J gene segments. For a sequence to be retained, at least a six-nucleotide match to both a V gene segment and a J gene segment was required. Rearrangements were classified as productive when the CDR3 lacked stop codons and remained in frame with V and J, and all other rearrangements were classified as non-productive. Following IMGT convention, CDR3 was defined as the stretch from the second conserved V-encoded cysteine up to the conserved J-encoded phenylalanine. In an earlier analysis of around 640 of the donors, sequences lacking an unambiguous match to a single V gene segment were excluded. In an earlier analysis of 587 of the donors, V segments were called functional above 56.7% productive rearrangements and were called segregating when the between-donor standard deviation exceeded 5%. To diagnose cytomegalovirus status from the catalog of TCR beta chain sequences, a statistical classification framework was built. In a later analysis, V and J genes were assigned by comparing TCR nucleotide sequences against IMGT/GENE-DB human TR gene sequences. Using the TCRdist pipeline, a later analysis assigned CDR3 sequences along with most-parsimonious VDJ recombination scenarios. In a later analysis, every TCR beta chain was defined by the combination of its CDR3 amino acid sequence and its V-gene family, and reads without a unique V-gene family were dropped. A later analysis removed 550 to 650 highly shared, low-generation-probability nucleotide sequences to deal with suspected cross-contamination and a sequencing artifact. In a later analysis, a clonal expansion index for each public chain was calculated from normalized within-repertoire ranks of inferred template counts. In a later analysis, generation probabilities were computed using a VDJ recombination model fitted to out-of-frame rearrangements, and the results were checked against IGoR. A later analysis scored TCR-TCR, TCR-HLA and TCR-CMV co-occurrence with hypergeometric tests, applying a repertoire-size bias correction to TCR pairs. In a later analysis, false discovery rates were estimated by permuting HLA or CMV assignments 20 times. In a later analysis, co-occurring TCRs were grouped with DBSCAN, and TCRdist sequence similarity was added when clustering was performed within HLA-allele-positive subsets. Repertoires with fewer than 30,000 or more than 120,000 public chains, plus five repertoires with anomalous nucleotide sharing, were excluded from co-occurrence clustering. TCRdb holds this immuneACCESS table with in-frame rearrangements only. Some clones are missing; in checked studies, unresolved V genes explain under half, and the rest has no known cause. The V and J calls and clone size were taken over from that table, and D and trimming were inferred from the DNA. This sample comprises about 150,000 clones, less than 90% of them detected only once. Less than 0.4% of the sample comes from the top ten.

The research as a whole found: Compared with the approximately 710-donor mean, donors in an Asian-associated ancestry cluster had fewer N-insertions in productive TCRs, according to a later genetic analysis. Because HLA typing was missing for some donors at each locus, association tests included only the typed subset. The only immune exposure information available for the cohort was CMV serostatus. In an earlier analysis of some 500 of the donors, most TCR beta V segments were observed in productive rearrangements about 87% or about 30% of the time, broadly matching IMGT annotations. While some public TCRs were present in many individuals, most TCR sequences turned up only very rarely across donors. Assigning TCR associations to individual alleles was difficult when HLA alleles, especially DR and DQ, strongly co-occurred. The classifier was reported to diagnose cytomegalovirus status with high specificity and sensitivity in both the original cohort and the validation cohort. The earlier analysis of 450 to 700 of the donors excluded around 17 rarely observed V segments, including chromosome 9 orphons, because counts were too low. In a later analysis, HLA-associated TCR beta chains were found to be more clonally expanded and to have lower generation probabilities than equally common non-associated chains. A further reported finding was that TCR beta sequences accurately predicted the HLA-A and HLA-B alleles for most subjects in the first cohort. It was suggested by the authors that the approach could potentially be generalized to other disease states and immunological phenotypes. This cohort had only TCR beta chains sequenced, and the lack of alpha or paired-chain data limited which features could be detected. In vitro tests confirmed that a few of the cytomegalovirus-associated TCR beta chains recognize cytomegalovirus antigens. Linkage disequilibrium might explain the correlated functional status among segregating V segments, but an unknown experimental factor could not be ruled out. According to a later analysis, most CMV-associated TCR beta chains appeared to be HLA-restricted, and the HLA associations seemed to be driven largely by CMV exposure. Some IMGT-functional V segments, including TRBV6-2 and TRBV6-3, could not be distinguished by the 87-base-pair reads and were therefore excluded. A total of about 180 TCR beta chains were listed by the study as associated with cytomegalovirus. A cluster of highly shared sequence variants was judged likely to represent a technical artifact of the sequencing pipeline. Several of the top co-occurrence clusters appeared to be linked to parvovirus B19, influenza, CMV and Epstein-Barr virus, according to a later analysis. In a later genetic analysis, a missense DCLRE1C variant was associated with V-gene and J-gene trimming of TCR beta chains, and the association was replicated in an independent cohort. Sequencing depth was assumed to be roughly uniform across donors in the presence/absence analyses, though that assumption may not hold. In a later analysis, over 15,000 TCR beta sequences were associated with specific HLA alleles at a false discovery rate of 0.05. In a later analysis, the rate of TCR association differed among HLA loci, with DRB1 alleles having the most associated TCRs and HLA-C alleles having the fewest.

As regards this clone: The target of this receptor is not known. No clone much larger than this one lies a single base away; base qualities are absent.

The V and J segments used are TRBV28 and TRBJ2-7, with TRBD1 matching 12 junction bases. Source material: PBMCs. The clonotype was recovered from a boy aged 2 to 9 in good health and CMV-seronegative. The nucleotide sequence reads TGTGCCAGCAGTCTACTACCGGGACAGGGGGCGGTCGAGCAGTACTTC. This translates into CASSLLPGQGAVEQYF.